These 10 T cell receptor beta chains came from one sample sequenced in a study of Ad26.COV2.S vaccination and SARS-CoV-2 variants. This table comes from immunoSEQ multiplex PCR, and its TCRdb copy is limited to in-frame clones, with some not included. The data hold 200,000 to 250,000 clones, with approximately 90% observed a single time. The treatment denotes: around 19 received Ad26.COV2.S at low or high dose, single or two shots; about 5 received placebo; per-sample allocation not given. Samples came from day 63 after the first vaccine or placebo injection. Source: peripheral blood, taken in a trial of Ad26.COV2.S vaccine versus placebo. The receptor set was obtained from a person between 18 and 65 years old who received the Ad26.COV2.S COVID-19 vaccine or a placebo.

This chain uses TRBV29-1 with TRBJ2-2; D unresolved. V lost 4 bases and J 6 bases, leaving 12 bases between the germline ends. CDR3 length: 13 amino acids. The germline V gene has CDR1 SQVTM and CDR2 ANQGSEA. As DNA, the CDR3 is TGCAGCGTTGCTTTTGATATGTCCGGGGAGCTGTTTTTT. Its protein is CSVAFDMSGELFF.

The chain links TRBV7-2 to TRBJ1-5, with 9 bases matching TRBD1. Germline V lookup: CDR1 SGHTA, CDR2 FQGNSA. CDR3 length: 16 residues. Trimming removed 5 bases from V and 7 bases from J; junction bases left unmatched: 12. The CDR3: CASSQGSDRGRQPQHF. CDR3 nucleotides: TGTGCCAGCAGCCAAGGGTCGGACAGGGGACGACAGCCCCAGCATTTT.

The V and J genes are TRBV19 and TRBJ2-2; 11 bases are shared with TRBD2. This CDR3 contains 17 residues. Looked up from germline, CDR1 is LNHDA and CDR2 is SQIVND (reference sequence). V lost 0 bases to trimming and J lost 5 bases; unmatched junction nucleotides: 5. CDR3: CASSIDTLAGVTGELFF. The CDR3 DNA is TGTGCCAGTAGTATAGATACACTAGCGGGAGTTACCGGGGAGCTGTTTTTT.

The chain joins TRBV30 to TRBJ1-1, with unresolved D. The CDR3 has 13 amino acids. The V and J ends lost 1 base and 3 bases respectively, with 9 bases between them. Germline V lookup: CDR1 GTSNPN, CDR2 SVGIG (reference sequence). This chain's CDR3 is CAWSGMGHTEAFF. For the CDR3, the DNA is TGTGCCTGGAGTGGTATGGGTCACACTGAAGCTTTCTTT.

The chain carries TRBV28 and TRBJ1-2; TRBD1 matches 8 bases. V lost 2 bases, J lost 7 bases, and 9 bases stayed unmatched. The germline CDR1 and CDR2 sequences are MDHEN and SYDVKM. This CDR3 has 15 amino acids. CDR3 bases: TGTGCCAGCAGTTTACCCGGACAGGGAATGAGTGGCTACACCTTC. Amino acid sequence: CASSLPGQGMSGYTF.

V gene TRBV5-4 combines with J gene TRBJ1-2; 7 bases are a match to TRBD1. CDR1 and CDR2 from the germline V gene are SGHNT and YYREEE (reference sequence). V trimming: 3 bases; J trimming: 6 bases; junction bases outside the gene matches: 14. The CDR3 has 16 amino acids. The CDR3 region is CASSSIHRDSGDGYTF. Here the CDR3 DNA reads TGTGCCAGCAGCTCGATACACCGGGACAGCGGAGATGGCTACACCTTC.

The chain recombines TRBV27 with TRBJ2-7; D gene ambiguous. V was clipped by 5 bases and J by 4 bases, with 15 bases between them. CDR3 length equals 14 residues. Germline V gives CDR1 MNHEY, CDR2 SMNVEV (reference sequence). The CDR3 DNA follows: TGTGCCAGCAGTCCGACACGTTTAACTTACGAGCAGTACTTC. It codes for CASSPTRLTYEQYF.

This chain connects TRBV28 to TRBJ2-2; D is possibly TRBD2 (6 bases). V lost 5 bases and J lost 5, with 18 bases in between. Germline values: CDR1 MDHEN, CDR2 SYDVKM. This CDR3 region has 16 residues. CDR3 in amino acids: CASSTTGGVGTGELFF. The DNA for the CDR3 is TGTGCCAGCAGTACCACCGGCGGGGTGGGTACCGGGGAGCTGTTTTTT.

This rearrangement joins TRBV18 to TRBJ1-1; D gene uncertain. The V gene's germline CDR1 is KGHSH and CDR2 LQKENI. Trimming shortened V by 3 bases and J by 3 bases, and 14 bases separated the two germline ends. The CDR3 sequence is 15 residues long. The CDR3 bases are TGTGCCAGCTCACCCCCGGTGGGTCCGCACACTGAAGCTTTCTTT. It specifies CASSPPVGPHTEAFF. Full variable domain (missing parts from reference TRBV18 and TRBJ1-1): NAGVMQNPRHLVRRRGQEARLRCSPMKGHSHVYWYRQLPEEGLKFMVYLQKENIIDESGMPKERFSAEFPKEGPSILRIQQVVRGDSAAYFCASSPPVGPHTEAFFGQGTRLTVV.

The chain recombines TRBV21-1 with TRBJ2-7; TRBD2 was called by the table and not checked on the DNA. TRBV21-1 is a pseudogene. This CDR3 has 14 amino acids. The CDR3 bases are TGTGCCAGCACCCTAGAGGGCGAACCCTACGAGCAGTACTTC. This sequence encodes CASTLEGEPYEQYF.